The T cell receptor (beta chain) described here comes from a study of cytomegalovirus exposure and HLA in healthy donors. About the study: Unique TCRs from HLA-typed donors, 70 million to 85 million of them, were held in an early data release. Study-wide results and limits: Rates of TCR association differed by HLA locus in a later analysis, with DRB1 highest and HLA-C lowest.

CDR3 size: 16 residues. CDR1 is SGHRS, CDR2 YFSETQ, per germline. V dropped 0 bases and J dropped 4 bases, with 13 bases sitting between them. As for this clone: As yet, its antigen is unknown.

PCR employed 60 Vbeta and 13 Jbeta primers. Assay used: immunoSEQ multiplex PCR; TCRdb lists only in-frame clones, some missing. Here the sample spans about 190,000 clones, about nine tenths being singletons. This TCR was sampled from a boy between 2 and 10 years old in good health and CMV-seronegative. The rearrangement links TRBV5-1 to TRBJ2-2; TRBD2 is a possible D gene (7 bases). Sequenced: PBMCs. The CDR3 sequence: CASSLAGQRGTGELFF. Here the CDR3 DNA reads TGCGCCAGCAGCTTGGCAGGACAGCGGGGCACCGGGGAGCTGTTTTTT.